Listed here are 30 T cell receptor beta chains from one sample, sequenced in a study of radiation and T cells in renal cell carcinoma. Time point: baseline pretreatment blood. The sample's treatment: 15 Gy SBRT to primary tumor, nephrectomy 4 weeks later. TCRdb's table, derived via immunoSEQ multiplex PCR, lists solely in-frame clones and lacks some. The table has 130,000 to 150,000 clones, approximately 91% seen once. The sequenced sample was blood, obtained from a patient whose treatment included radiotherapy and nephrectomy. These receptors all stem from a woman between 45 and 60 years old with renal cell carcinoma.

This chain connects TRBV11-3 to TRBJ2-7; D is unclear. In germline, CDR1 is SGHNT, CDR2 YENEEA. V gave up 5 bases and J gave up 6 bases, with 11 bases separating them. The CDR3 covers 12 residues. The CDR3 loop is CASSRGPLEQYF. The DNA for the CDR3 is TGTGCCAGCAGCCGAGGACCGCTCGAGCAGTACTTC.

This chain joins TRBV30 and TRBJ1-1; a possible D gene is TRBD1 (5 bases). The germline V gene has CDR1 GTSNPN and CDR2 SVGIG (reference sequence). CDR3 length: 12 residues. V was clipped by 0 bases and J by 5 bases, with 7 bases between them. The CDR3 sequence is CAWSVGVTEAFF. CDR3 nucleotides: TGTGCCTGGAGTGTAGGGGTTACTGAAGCTTTCTTT.

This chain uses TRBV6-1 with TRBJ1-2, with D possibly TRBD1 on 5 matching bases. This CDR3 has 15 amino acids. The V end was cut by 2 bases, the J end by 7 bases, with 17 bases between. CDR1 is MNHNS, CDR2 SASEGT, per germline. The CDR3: CASSELGPPRGGYTF. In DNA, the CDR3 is TGTGCCAGCAGTGAATTGGGGCCGCCCCGAGGTGGCTACACCTTC.

In DNA form, the CDR3 reads TGTGCCAGCAGTGAAGCGGGGGCGCCAAGGCGGTTCTTC. Translated, it gives CASSEAGAPRRFF. V and J are TRBV6-1 and TRBJ2-1; tentative D call: TRBD1 (6 bases). This CDR3 spans 13 amino acids. Germline V gene data show CDR1 as MNHNS and CDR2 as SASEGT. With 0 bases removed from V and 15 bases from J, the gap between germline ends came to 15 bases.

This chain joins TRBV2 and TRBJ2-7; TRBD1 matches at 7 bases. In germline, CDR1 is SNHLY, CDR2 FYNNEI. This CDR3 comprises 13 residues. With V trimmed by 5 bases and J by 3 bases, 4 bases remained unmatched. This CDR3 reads CASSTGQSYEQYF. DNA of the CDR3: TGTGCCAGCAGTACGGGACAGAGCTACGAGCAGTACTTC.

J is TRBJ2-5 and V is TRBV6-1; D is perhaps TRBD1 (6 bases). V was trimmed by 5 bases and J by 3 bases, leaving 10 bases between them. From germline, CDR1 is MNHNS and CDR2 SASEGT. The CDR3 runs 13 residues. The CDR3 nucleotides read TGTGCCAGCAGTTGGACAGTCAAAGAGACCCAGTACTTC. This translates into CASSWTVKETQYF.

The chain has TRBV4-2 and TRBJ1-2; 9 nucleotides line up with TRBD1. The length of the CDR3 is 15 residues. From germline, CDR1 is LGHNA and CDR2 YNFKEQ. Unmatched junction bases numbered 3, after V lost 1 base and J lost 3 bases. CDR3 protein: CASSQVGDRDYGYTF. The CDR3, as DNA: TGTGCCAGCAGCCAAGTTGGGGACAGGGACTATGGCTACACCTTC.

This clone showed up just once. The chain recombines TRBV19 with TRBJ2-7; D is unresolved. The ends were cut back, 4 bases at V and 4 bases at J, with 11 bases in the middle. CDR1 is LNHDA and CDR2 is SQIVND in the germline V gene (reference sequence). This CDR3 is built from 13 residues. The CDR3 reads CASSTRPAYEQYF. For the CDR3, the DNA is TGTGCCAGTAGTACTCGGCCAGCTTACGAGCAGTACTTC.

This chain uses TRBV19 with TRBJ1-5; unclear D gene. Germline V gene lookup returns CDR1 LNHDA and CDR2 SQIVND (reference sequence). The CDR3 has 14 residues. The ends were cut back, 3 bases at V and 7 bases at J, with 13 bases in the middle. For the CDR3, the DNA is TGTGCCAGTAGTATCGCCGCGGGGAGCCAGCCCCAGCATTTT. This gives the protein CASSIAAGSQPQHF.

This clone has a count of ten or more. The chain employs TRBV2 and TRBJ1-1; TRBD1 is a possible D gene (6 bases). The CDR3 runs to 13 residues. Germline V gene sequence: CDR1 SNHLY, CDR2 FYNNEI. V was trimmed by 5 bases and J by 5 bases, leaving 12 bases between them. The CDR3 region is CASSQQGTTEAFF. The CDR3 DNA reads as TGTGCCAGCAGTCAACAGGGTACTACTGAAGCTTTCTTT.

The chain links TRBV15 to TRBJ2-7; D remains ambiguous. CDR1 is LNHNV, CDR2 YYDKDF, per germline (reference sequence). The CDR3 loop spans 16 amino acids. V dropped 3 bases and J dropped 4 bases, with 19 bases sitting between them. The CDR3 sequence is CATSSLTSGIGYEQYF. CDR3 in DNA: TGTGCCACCAGCAGCCTGACTTCTGGAATTGGGTACGAGCAGTACTTC.

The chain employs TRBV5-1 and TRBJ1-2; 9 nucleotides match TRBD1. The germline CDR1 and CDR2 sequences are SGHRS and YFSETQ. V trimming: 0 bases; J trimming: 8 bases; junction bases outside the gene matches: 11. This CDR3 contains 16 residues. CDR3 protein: CASSLVGQGKLGGYTF. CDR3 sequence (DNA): TGCGCCAGCAGCTTGGTCGGACAGGGGAAGCTTGGCGGCTACACCTTC.

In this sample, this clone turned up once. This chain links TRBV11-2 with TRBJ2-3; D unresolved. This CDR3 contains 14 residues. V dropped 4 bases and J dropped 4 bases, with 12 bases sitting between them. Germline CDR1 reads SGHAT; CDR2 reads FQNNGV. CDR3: CASSSALAPDTQYF. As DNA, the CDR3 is TGTGCCAGCAGCTCAGCCCTGGCCCCAGATACGCAGTATTTT.

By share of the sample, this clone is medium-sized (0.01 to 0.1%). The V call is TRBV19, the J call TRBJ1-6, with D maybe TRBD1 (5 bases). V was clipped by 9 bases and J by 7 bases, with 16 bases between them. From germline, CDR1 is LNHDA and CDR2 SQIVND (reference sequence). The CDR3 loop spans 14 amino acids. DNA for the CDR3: TGTGCCAGCAATCCCAGGGTACCCAATTCACCCCTCCACTTT. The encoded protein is CASNPRVPNSPLHF.

This chain's CDR3 is CATSTYRDRVLYNEQFF. CDR3 DNA sequence: TGTGCCACCAGCACCTACCGGGACAGGGTGCTCTACAATGAGCAGTTCTTC. This chain uses TRBV15 with TRBJ2-1, with 9 bases identical to TRBD1. This CDR3 region has 17 residues. Germline-derived CDR1 and CDR2 are LNHNV and YYDKDF (reference sequence). Trimming at V came to 4 bases and at J to 3 bases, leaving 10 bases not matched to a gene.

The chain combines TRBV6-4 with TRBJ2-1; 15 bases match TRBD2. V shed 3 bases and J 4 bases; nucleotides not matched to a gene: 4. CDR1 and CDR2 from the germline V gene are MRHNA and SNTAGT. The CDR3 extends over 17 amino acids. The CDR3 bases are TGTGCCAGCAGTGAAGGGACTAGCGGGGGGAAGTACAATGAGCAGTTCTTC. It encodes CASSEGTSGGKYNEQFF.

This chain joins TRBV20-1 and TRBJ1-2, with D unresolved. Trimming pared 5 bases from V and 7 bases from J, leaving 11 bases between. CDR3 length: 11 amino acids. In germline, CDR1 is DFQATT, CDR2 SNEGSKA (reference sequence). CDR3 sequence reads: CSALRDGGYTF. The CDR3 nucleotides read TGCAGTGCTCTTAGGGATGGTGGCTACACCTTC.

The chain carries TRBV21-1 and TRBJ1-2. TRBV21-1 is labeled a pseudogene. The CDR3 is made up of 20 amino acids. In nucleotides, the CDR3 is TGTGCCAGCAGCAAAGGGGAGGGGACATTAGGGATTTTGGGGAACTATGGCTACACCTTC. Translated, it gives CASSKGEGTLGILGNYGYTF.

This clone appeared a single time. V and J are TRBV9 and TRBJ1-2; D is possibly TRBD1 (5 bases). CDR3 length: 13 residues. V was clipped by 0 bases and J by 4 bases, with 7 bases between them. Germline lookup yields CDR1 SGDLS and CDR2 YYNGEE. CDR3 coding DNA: TGTGCCAGCAGCGTAGGGCAGGGCTATGGCTACACCTTC. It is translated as CASSVGQGYGYTF.

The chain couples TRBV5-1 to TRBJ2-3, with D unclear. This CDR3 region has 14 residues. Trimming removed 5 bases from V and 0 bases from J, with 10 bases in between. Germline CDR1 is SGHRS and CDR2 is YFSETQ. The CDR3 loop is CASRVALSTDTQYF. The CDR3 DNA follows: TGCGCCAGCAGGGTTGCGTTGAGCACAGATACGCAGTATTTT.

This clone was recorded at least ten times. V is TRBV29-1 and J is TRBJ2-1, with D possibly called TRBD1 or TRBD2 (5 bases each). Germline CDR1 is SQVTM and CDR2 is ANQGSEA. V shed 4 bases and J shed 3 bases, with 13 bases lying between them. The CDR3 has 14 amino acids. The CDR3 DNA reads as TGCAGCGTTGTCGGGGCGGCATACTACAATGAGCAGTTCTTC. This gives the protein CSVVGAAYYNEQFF.

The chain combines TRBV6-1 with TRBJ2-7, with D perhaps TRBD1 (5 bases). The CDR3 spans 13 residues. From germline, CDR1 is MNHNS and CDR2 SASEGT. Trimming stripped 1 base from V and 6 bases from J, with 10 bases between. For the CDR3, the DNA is TGTGCCAGCAGTGAAGTACAGGTTGGCGAGCAGTACTTC. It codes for CASSEVQVGEQYF.

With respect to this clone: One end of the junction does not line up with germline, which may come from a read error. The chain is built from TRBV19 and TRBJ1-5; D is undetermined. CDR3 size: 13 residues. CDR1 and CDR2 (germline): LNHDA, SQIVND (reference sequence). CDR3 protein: CASSILYYQPQHF. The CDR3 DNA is TGTGCCAGTAGTATATTATATTATCAACCCCAGCATTTT.

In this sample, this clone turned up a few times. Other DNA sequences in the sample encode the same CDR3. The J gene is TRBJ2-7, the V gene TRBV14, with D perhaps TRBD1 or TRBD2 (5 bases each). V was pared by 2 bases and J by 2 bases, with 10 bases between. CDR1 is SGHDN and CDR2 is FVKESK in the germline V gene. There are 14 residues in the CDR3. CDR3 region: CASSQRGAAYEQYF. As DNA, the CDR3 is TGTGCCAGCAGCCAAAGAGGGGCAGCCTACGAGCAGTACTTC.

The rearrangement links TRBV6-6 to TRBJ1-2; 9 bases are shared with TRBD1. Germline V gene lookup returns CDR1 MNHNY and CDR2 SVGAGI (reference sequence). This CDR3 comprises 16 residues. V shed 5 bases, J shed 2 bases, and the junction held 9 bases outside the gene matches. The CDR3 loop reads CASSTPGTGSNYGYTF. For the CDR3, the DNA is TGTGCCAGCAGTACCCCAGGGACAGGGTCCAACTATGGCTACACCTTC.

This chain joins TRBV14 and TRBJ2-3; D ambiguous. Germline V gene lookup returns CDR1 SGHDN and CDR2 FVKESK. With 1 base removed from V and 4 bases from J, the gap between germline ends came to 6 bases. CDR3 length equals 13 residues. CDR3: CASSQGPPDTQYF. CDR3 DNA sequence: TGTGCCAGCAGCCAAGGCCCCCCAGATACGCAGTATTTT.

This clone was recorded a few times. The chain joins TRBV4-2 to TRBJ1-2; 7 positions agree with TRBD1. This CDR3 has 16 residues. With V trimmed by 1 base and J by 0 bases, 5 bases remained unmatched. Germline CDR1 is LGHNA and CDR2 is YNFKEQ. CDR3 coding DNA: TGTGCCAGCAGCCAAGTAAGTGGACAGGCTAACTATGGCTACACCTTC. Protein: CASSQVSGQANYGYTF.

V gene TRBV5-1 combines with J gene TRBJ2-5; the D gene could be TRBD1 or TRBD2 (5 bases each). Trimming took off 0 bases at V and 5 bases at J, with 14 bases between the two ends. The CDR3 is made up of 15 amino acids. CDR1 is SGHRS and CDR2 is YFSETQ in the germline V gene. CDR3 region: CASSLGGRRSETQYF. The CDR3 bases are TGCGCCAGCAGCTTGGGGGGACGACGATCGGAGACCCAGTACTTC.

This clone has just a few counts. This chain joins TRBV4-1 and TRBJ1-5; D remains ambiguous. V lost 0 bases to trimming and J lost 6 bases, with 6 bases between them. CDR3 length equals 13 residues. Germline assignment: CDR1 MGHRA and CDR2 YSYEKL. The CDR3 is CASSQEVSQPQHF. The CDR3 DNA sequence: TGCGCCAGCAGCCAAGAGGTCAGTCAGCCCCAGCATTTT.

This CDR3 reads CASSGPNEKLFF. CDR3 sequence (DNA): TGTGCCAGCAGTGGGCCTAATGAAAAACTGTTTTTT. The V gene is TRBV25-1, the J gene TRBJ1-4; D is unresolved. This CDR3 region has 12 residues. Trimming pared 4 bases from V and 3 bases from J, leaving 3 bases between. Per germline, CDR1 MGHDK and CDR2 SYGVNS.